Listed here are 5 T cell receptor beta chains from one sample, sequenced in a study of cytomegalovirus exposure and HLA in healthy donors. The PCR had 60 Vbeta and 13 Jbeta primers. The method was immunoSEQ multiplex PCR; TCRdb's version includes in-frame clones alone and lacks a portion of them. Altogether over 45,000 clones are present, 83% being singletons, with the ten largest covering approximately 4%. Sequencing was done on a sample of PBMCs. The receptors originated from a man under 40 in good health and CMV-seronegative.

This chain connects TRBV7-9 to TRBJ2-7; D possibly corresponds to TRBD1 (6 bases). This CDR3 region has 12 residues. CDR1 is SEHNR, CDR2 FQNEAQ, per germline (reference sequence). V lost 5 bases to trimming and J lost 6 bases, with 11 bases between them. In nucleotides, the CDR3 is TGTGCCAGCAGCCAAACAGGGATCGAGCAGTACTTC. Its translation is CASSQTGIEQYF.

The J gene is TRBJ1-2, the V gene TRBV30; 10 bases match TRBD1. In germline, CDR1 is GTSNPN, CDR2 SVGIG (reference sequence). The V and J ends lost 7 bases and 4 bases, in that order; junction bases with no gene match: 6. The CDR3 runs to 13 residues. Here the CDR3 reads CALRTGGSYGYTF. The DNA of the CDR3 is TGTGCCTTACGGACAGGGGGAAGCTATGGCTACACCTTC.

This rearrangement joins TRBV7-8 to TRBJ1-2; 10 nucleotides agree with TRBD1. The J segment lost 5 bases and the V segment lost 4 bases, leaving 10 bases of the junction unmatched. This CDR3 contains 16 residues. The germline V gene has CDR1 SGHVS and CDR2 FQNEAQ. This CDR3 is CASSSQLTGGGYGYTF. The CDR3 DNA is TGTGCCAGCAGCTCGCAACTGACAGGGGGCGGGTATGGCTACACCTTC.

This chain uses TRBV11-2 with TRBJ2-3, with unresolved D. The CDR3 is 13 residues long. From germline, CDR1 is SGHAT and CDR2 FQNNGV. Trimming shortened V by 1 base and J by 1 base, and 3 bases separated the two germline ends. The DNA of the CDR3 is TGTGCCAGCAGCTTAGCCGGCACAGATACGCAGTATTTT. Amino acid sequence: CASSLAGTDTQYF.

This chain uses TRBV7-9 with TRBJ2-7, with 7 bases matching TRBD2. Unmatched junction bases numbered 5, after V lost 1 base and J lost 5 bases. This CDR3 has 14 amino acids. Germline loops: CDR1 SEHNR, CDR2 FQNEAQ (reference sequence). CDR3 residues: CASSLVPRGDEQYF. The CDR3 bases are TGTGCCAGCAGCTTAGTCCCTCGGGGGGACGAGCAGTACTTC.